The 31 T cell receptor beta chains below all came from one sample that was sequenced in a study of blood T cell repertoires in COVID-19. Profiled with immunoSEQ multiplex PCR; TCRdb holds only in-frame clones, not every one. Altogether some 70,000 clones are present, 86% being singletons, with the ten largest covering about 17%. The sequencing input was peripheral blood. These TCRs come from a man aged 35 to 55 with COVID-19, enrolled during active disease.

This clone came up once. CDR3 bases: TGTGCCATCAGCCCCACCGATAGGAGCTCCTATAATTCACCCCTCCACTTT. It is translated as CAISPTDRSSYNSPLHF. The chain is built from TRBV10-3 and TRBJ1-6; D unclear. The CDR3 contains 17 residues. The V and J ends lost 6 bases and 0 bases respectively, with 15 bases between them. The germline V gene has CDR1 ENHRY and CDR2 SYGVKD.

This clone was seen just once. The chain joins TRBV6-5 to TRBJ1-4; 7 positions agree with TRBD1. The CDR3 runs 14 residues. Germline-derived CDR1 and CDR2 are MNHEY and SVGAGI. Losses at the gene ends were 6 bases for V and 7 bases for J; bases not matched to a gene: 8. Here the CDR3 DNA reads TGTGCCAGCAGACCCACAGGGGAGACTGAAAAACTGTTTTTT. Translation: CASRPTGETEKLFF.

This chain uses TRBV28 with TRBJ1-2, with 9 positions matching TRBD1. Germline-derived CDR1 and CDR2 are MDHEN and SYDVKM. The CDR3 runs to 12 residues. With V trimmed by 10 bases and J by 5 bases, 5 bases remained unmatched. DNA of the CDR3: TGTGCCATATCGGACAGGGGTTATGGCTACACCTTC. It is translated as CAISDRGYGYTF.

V and J are TRBV7-9 and TRBJ2-7; no clear D gene. This CDR3 has 15 residues. Germline-derived CDR1 and CDR2 are SEHNR and FQNEAQ (reference sequence). Trimming pared 1 base from V and 3 bases from J, leaving 13 bases between. CDR3 loop: CASSLVRSGGYEQYF. In DNA, the CDR3 is TGTGCCAGCAGCTTAGTAAGGTCCGGCGGCTACGAGCAGTACTTC.

J is TRBJ2-3 and V is TRBV6-1; TRBD2 matches 10 bases. This CDR3 is built from 16 residues. CDR1 is MNHNS, CDR2 SASEGT, per germline. V was pared by 4 bases and J by 6 bases, with 10 bases of the junction left unmatched. The CDR3 DNA follows: TGTGCCAGCAGTGGTAGCGGGGGGTCCGTTTCGGATACGCAGTATTTT. Protein product: CASSGSGGSVSDTQYF.

V and J are TRBV10-2 and TRBJ2-4, with 7 bases aligning to TRBD1. Germline CDR1 and CDR2: WSHSY and SAAADI. The CDR3 contains 11 residues. With V trimmed by 6 bases and J by 8 bases, 1 base remained unmatched. CDR3 DNA sequence: TGCGCCAGCAGAGGACAGGACATTCAGTACTTC. The encoded protein is CASRGQDIQYF.

A single count supports this clone. The gene calls are TRBV27 and TRBJ2-4; 8 nucleotides agree with TRBD1. Per germline, CDR1 MNHEY and CDR2 SMNVEV (reference sequence). The CDR3 consists of 19 residues. V dropped 3 bases and J dropped 0; count of bases not matched to a gene: 13. The CDR3 sequence is CASSFPRFSGTGAKNIQYF. In DNA form, the CDR3 reads TGTGCCAGCAGTTTTCCCCGTTTCTCCGGGACAGGAGCCAAAAACATTCAGTACTTC.

This chain connects TRBV19 to TRBJ2-7; 9 bases fit TRBD1. Germline V lookup: CDR1 LNHDA, CDR2 SQIVND (reference sequence). The V gene end was trimmed by 8 bases and the J gene end by 4 bases; junction bases not matched to a gene: 12. The CDR3 runs to 15 residues. CDR3 DNA sequence: TGTGCCAGTGAGATCCGGGACAGGGTCAATTACGAGCAGTACTTC. Amino acids: CASEIRDRVNYEQYF.

The chain has TRBV11-1 and TRBJ2-7, with 10 bases identical to TRBD1. The CDR3 length is 15 residues. Trimming at V came to 5 bases and at J to 1 base, leaving 5 bases not matched to a gene. The germline gives CDR1 SGHAT, CDR2 FQDESV (reference sequence). In DNA form, the CDR3 reads TGTGCCAGCAGCCCTTGGGGACAGGGGTCCTACGAGCAGTACTTC. Translation: CASSPWGQGSYEQYF.

The CDR3 DNA reads as TGTGCCAGCAGCTTCGGAGAGGACACTGAAGCTTTCTTT. Its translation is CASSFGEDTEAFF. This chain connects TRBV7-8 to TRBJ1-1, with unresolved D. Germline V lookup: CDR1 SGHVS, CDR2 FQNEAQ. V gave up 3 bases and J gave up 3 bases, with 8 bases separating them. The CDR3 extends over 13 amino acids.

The J gene is TRBJ1-1, the V gene TRBV2; no clear D. Germline CDR1 and CDR2: SNHLY and FYNNEI. This CDR3 is 14 amino acids long. The V and J ends lost 6 bases and 3 bases respectively, with 14 bases between them. The CDR3 DNA is TGTGCCAGCAGAGGCCCCGCGGAAGACACTGAAGCTTTCTTT. Translating it yields CASRGPAEDTEAFF.

The rearrangement joins TRBV5-1 to TRBJ1-1; 7 bases are shared with TRBD1. CDR3 length: 14 residues. Germline CDR1 is SGHRS and CDR2 is YFSETQ. After removal of 4 bases from V and 1 base from J, the junction contained 4 bases not matched to a gene. CDR3 region: CASSQGQPNTEAFF. The DNA of the CDR3 is TGCGCCAGCAGCCAGGGACAGCCGAACACTGAAGCTTTCTTT.

The chain is built from TRBV30 and TRBJ2-3, with D possibly matching TRBD2 (6 bases). In germline, CDR1 is GTSNPN, CDR2 SVGIG (reference sequence). The CDR3 extends over 15 amino acids. V shed 5 bases and J shed 4 bases, with 19 bases lying between them. CDR3 sequence reads: CAWAPGVAPADTQYF. In nucleotides, the CDR3 is TGTGCCTGGGCCCCGGGGGTAGCCCCCGCAGATACGCAGTATTTT.

The V call is TRBV6-5, the J call TRBJ1-4; 9 bases align to TRBD1. CDR1 is MNHEY, CDR2 SVGAGI, per germline. V gave up 10 bases and J gave up 3 bases; unmatched junction bases: 3. The CDR3 has 13 amino acids. CDR3 DNA sequence: TGTGCCATCCGGACAGGGGCTAATGAAAAACTGTTTTTT. Translation gives CAIRTGANEKLFF.

This clone was recorded only once. The chain employs TRBV15 and TRBJ2-5; D is perhaps TRBD2 (6 bases). V was shortened by 0 bases and J by 2 bases, with 13 bases between the two germline ends. CDR3 length: 16 amino acids. The germline gives CDR1 LNHNV, CDR2 YYDKDF (reference sequence). CDR3 amino acids: CATSRDRSAGQETQYF. CDR3 sequence (DNA): TGTGCCACCAGCAGAGATCGGAGTGCGGGGCAAGAGACCCAGTACTTC.

The rearrangement joins TRBV19 to TRBJ1-1; TRBD1 aligns across 9 bases. The CDR3 is 13 amino acids. Germline CDR1 reads LNHDA; CDR2 reads SQIVND (reference sequence). Trimming at V came to 3 bases and at J to 5 bases, leaving 1 base not matched to a gene. DNA for the CDR3: TGTGCCAGTAGTATGGACAGGGGAACTGAAGCTTTCTTT. As protein: CASSMDRGTEAFF.

The chain couples TRBV7-7 to TRBJ2-7, with 9 nucleotides matching TRBD1. After removal of 5 bases from V and 1 base from J, the junction contained 9 bases not matched to a gene. Germline CDR1 and CDR2: SSHAT and FNYEAQ (reference sequence). CDR3 length equals 16 residues. DNA of the CDR3: TGTGCCAGCAGCCCCCGCCCGGGACAGGGTTCCTACGAGCAGTACTTC. Amino acid sequence: CASSPRPGQGSYEQYF.

This chain uses TRBV7-9 with TRBJ1-5, with 9 bases fitting TRBD1. The V gene's germline CDR1 is SEHNR and CDR2 FQNEAQ (reference sequence). V gave up 5 bases and J gave up 5 bases; unmatched junction bases: 1. This CDR3 has 13 amino acids. Here the CDR3 reads CASSRTGDQPQHF. CDR3 coding DNA: TGTGCCAGCAGCAGGACAGGGGATCAGCCCCAGCATTTT.

The V gene is TRBV27, the J gene TRBJ2-2; 11 nucleotides line up with TRBD2. The germline CDR1 and CDR2 sequences are MNHEY and SMNVEV (reference sequence). The CDR3 length is 14 residues. V lost 8 bases and J lost 7; bases outside the gene matches: 6. In nucleotides, the CDR3 is TGTGCCAGCCGTAGCGGGGGGGCCGGCGGGGAGCTGTTTTTT. Protein product: CASRSGGAGGELFF.

V is TRBV10-3 and J is TRBJ2-5, with 7 bases lining up with TRBD1. The CDR3 has 13 residues. V dropped 6 bases and J dropped 4; count of bases not matched to a gene: 5. Germline V gives CDR1 ENHRY, CDR2 SYGVKD. The CDR3 sequence is CAIRGQSPETQYF. In nucleotides, the CDR3 is TGTGCCATCAGGGGACAGTCCCCAGAGACCCAGTACTTC.

About this clone: Relative to the germline gene, one junction end is altered; a read error may explain this. The V and J genes are TRBV6-5 and TRBJ2-7; TRBD1 matches at 9 bases. CDR1 MNHEY and CDR2 SVGAGI come from the germline V gene. This CDR3 is built from 11 residues. Here the CDR3 reads CASSNPGQGQF. CDR3 in DNA: TGTGCCAGCAGTAATCCGGGACAGGGTCAATTC.

Turning to this clone: Other DNA variants within this sample encode the same CDR3. The V gene is TRBV5-1, the J gene TRBJ2-7; 8 bases fit TRBD1. The V gene end was trimmed by 5 bases and the J gene end by 5 bases; junction bases not matched to a gene: 6. Per the germline V gene, CDR1 is SGHRS and CDR2 is YFSETQ. The CDR3 is 13 amino acids. The CDR3 reads CASSSRGLHEQYF. DNA for the CDR3: TGCGCCAGCAGTTCCAGGGGGCTCCACGAGCAGTACTTC.

This sequence joins TRBV30 and TRBJ1-1; TRBD1 agrees at 9 bases. The CDR3 is made up of 14 amino acids. V was clipped by 2 bases and J by 4 bases; unmatched bases: 5. CDR1 GTSNPN and CDR2 SVGIG come from the germline V gene (reference sequence). For the CDR3, the DNA is TGTGCCTGGAGTTCCGGGACAGGGCCCACTGAAGCTTTCTTT. The encoded protein is CAWSSGTGPTEAFF.

This clone has only a few counts. The chain uses TRBV11-1 and TRBJ2-7; 7 bases are a match to TRBD1. Trimming at V came to 2 bases and at J to 2 bases, leaving 3 bases not matched to a gene. Germline V CDR1 and CDR2: SGHAT, FQDESV (reference sequence). CDR3 length equals 14 residues. The CDR3 nucleotides read TGTGCCAGCAGCTTAAGGACAGGAACCTACGAGCAGTACTTC. This encodes CASSLRTGTYEQYF.

This clone was recorded a few times. The chain combines TRBV2 with TRBJ2-7; D gene uncertain. The CDR3 spans 12 residues. The V end lost 5 bases, the J end lost 0 bases, and 5 bases lay between the germline ends. CDR1 and CDR2 (germline): SNHLY, FYNNEI. For the CDR3, the DNA is TGTGCCAGCAGTTCGAGCTCCTACGAGCAGTACTTC. Amino acid sequence: CASSSSSYEQYF. The whole variable domain, remainder taken from reference TRBV2 and TRBJ2-7, is EPEVTQTPSHQVTQMGQEVILRCVPISNHLYFYWYRQILGQKVEFLVSFYNNEISEKSEIFDDQFSVERPDGSNFTLKIRSTKLEDSAMYFCASSSSSYEQYFGPGTRLTVT.

The chain has TRBV30 and TRBJ2-1, with 9 bases that match TRBD2. The CDR3 is made up of 16 amino acids. J gave up 7 bases and V 1 base, and 11 bases lay outside the gene matches. Germline CDR1 reads GTSNPN; CDR2 reads SVGIG (reference sequence). The CDR3 region is CAWSGLAGSQGNEQFF. The CDR3 DNA sequence: TGTGCCTGGAGTGGGCTAGCGGGGTCCCAGGGGAATGAGCAGTTCTTC.

The chain has TRBV19 and TRBJ2-5; 10 bases agree with TRBD1. V dropped 7 bases and J dropped 5; count of bases not matched to a gene: 7. CDR1 and CDR2 (germline): LNHDA, SQIVND (reference sequence). The CDR3 loop spans 14 amino acids. CDR3 sequence (DNA): TGTGCCAGTACCCCAGGGACAGGGGTGGAGACCCAGTACTTC. It encodes CASTPGTGVETQYF.

This chain connects TRBV5-1 to TRBJ2-5; TRBD1 agrees at 10 bases. V shed 4 bases, J shed 4 bases, and the junction held 4 bases outside the gene matches. CDR3 length: 14 amino acids. The germline V gene has CDR1 SGHRS and CDR2 YFSETQ. CDR3 nucleotides: TGCGCCAGCAGCGCGACAGGGGGCGTAGAGACCCAGTACTTC. This sequence encodes CASSATGGVETQYF.

The rearrangement links TRBV7-9 to TRBJ2-1; the match to TRBD2 covers 9 bases. The CDR3 is made up of 12 amino acids. From germline, CDR1 is SEHNR and CDR2 FQNEAQ (reference sequence). V shed 9 bases and J 5 bases; nucleotides not matched to a gene: 2. CDR3 region: CASSSGDNEQFF. The DNA for the CDR3 is TGTGCCAGTTCTAGCGGGGACAATGAGCAGTTCTTC.

V and J are TRBV2 and TRBJ2-1, with TRBD2 matching 9 bases. The germline gives CDR1 SNHLY, CDR2 FYNNEI. Trimming took 2 bases from V and 9 from J; bases not matched to a gene: 8. The CDR3 runs to 15 residues. The CDR3 is CASSELGGGATEQFF. The CDR3 DNA sequence: TGTGCCAGCAGTGAATTGGGCGGGGGGGCCACTGAGCAGTTCTTC.

The gene calls are TRBV25-1 and TRBJ2-7; the match to TRBD2 covers 8 bases. The CDR3 is 16 amino acids. After removal of 0 bases from V and 1 base from J, the junction contained 5 bases not matched to a gene. Germline-derived CDR1 and CDR2 are MGHDK and SYGVNS. For the CDR3, the DNA is TGTGCCAGCAGTGAATATGGAGCGGGGGCGTCCTACGAGCAGTACTTC. This translates into CASSEYGAGASYEQYF.